A selection of T cell receptor beta chains follows, all from one sample in a study of blood T cell repertoires in COVID-19. Assay used: immunoSEQ multiplex PCR; TCRdb lists only in-frame clones, some missing. The sample has approximately 68,000 clones, around 86% seen once. Sequencing used peripheral blood. Source of these receptors: a man in his 70s with active or convalescent COVID-19. Both conserved end residues are part of each CDR3. The D gene is left open where the match is weak. The size field is filled for only some rows; it gives once, few, many or a size class.

j_call clone_size d_call v_call cdr3_aa cdr3_nt
TRBJ2-3 . TRBD2 TRBV9 CASSVDGAGGSDTQYF TGTGCCAGCAGCGTAGACGGTGCGGGAGGGTCAGATACGCAGTATTTT
TRBJ1-2 . . TRBV12-3/TRBV12-4 CASSFTNYGYTF TGTGCCAGCAGTTTCACTAACTATGGCTACACCTTC
TRBJ2-7 few . TRBV9 CASSGRGGAVEQYF TGTGCCAGCAGCGGCCGAGGGGGGGCGGTCGAGCAGTACTTC
TRBJ2-4 . . TRBV11-2 CASRQAPTGAKNIQYF TGTGCCAGCAGGCAAGCGCCGACGGGGGCCAAAAACATTCAGTACTTC
TRBJ2-5 . . TRBV7-3 CASSPTGEGKTQYF TGTGCCAGCAGCCCAACGGGGGAAGGGAAGACCCAGTACTTC
TRBJ1-4 . TRBD1 TRBV5-1 CASSLQGTENEKLFF TGCGCCAGCAGCTTGCAGGGGACAGAAAATGAAAAACTGTTTTTT
TRBJ1-1 . . TRBV3-1/TRBV3-2 CASRQLRGGNTEAFF TGTGCCAGCAGACAACTAAGAGGGGGGAACACTGAAGCTTTCTTT
TRBJ1-4 . . TRBV5-6 CASSLGQIQSNEKLFF TGTGCCAGCAGCTTGGGGCAGATCCAATCTAATGAAAAACTGTTTTTT
TRBJ2-1 . TRBD2 TRBV6-6 CASRGTSGSLYNEQFF TGTGCCAGCAGGGGGACTAGCGGGAGTCTTTACAATGAGCAGTTCTTC
TRBJ2-7 . . TRBV5-6 CASSLWQGSWEQYF TGTGCCAGCAGCTTGTGGCAGGGTAGCTGGGAGCAGTACTTC
TRBJ1-1 . . TRBV5-1 CASSTLETNTEAFF TGCGCCAGCAGCACCCTGGAGACGAACACTGAAGCTTTCTTT
TRBJ1-1 . TRBD1 TRBV5-1 CASSPRTGGLIEAFF TGCGCCAGCAGCCCGAGGACAGGGGGCTTGATTGAAGCTTTCTTT
TRBJ2-3 . . TRBV5-1 CASSKGGSTDTQYF TGCGCCAGCAGCAAAGGCGGGAGCACAGATACGCAGTATTTT
TRBJ1-5 . . TRBV19 CASSIQNQPQHF TGTGCCAGTAGTATACAGAATCAGCCCCAGCATTTT
TRBJ1-5 . . TRBV30 CAWSVGGPQHF TGTGCCTGGAGTGTAGGAGGGCCCCAGCATTTT
TRBJ2-3 . . TRBV9 CASSVGQVSTDTQYF TGTGCCAGCAGCGTAGGTCAGGTTAGCACAGATACGCAGTATTTT
TRBJ2-1 . TRBD1 TRBV19 CASRRDRDNEQFF TGTGCTTCCCGCCGGGACAGAGACAATGAGCAGTTCTTC
TRBJ1-6 . TRBD1 TRBV5-4 CASSSGQGASYNSPLHF TGTGCCAGCAGCTCAGGACAGGGGGCTTCCTATAATTCACCCCTCCACTTT
TRBJ1-3 . TRBD1 TRBV7-2 CASSSQGIASGNTIYF TGTGCCAGCAGCTCACAGGGGATCGCCTCTGGAAACACCATATATTTT
TRBJ2-7 once TRBD2 TRBV28 CASSLSGEWNEQYF TGTGCCAGCAGTTTAAGCGGGGAGTGGAACGAGCAGTACTTC
TRBJ2-7 . . TRBV30 CAWSVSRYEQYF TGTGCCTGGAGTGTAAGCCGTTACGAGCAGTACTTC
TRBJ2-7 once TRBD2 TRBV16 CASSPTQGLAGSYEQYF TGTGCCAGCAGCCCGACTCAGGGACTAGCGGGGTCCTACGAGCAGTACTTC
TRBJ1-6 . TRBD1 TRBV19 CASSGGQGNSPLHF TGTGCCAGTTCTGGGGGACAGGGTAATTCACCCCTCCACTTT
TRBJ2-7 . . TRBV28 CASSPQGLHMGTYEQYF TGTGCCAGCAGTCCTCAGGGACTCCACATGGGGACCTACGAGCAGTACTTC
TRBJ2-2 few TRBD2 TRBV27 CASSLVASGTGELFF TGTGCCAGCTCCTTAGTGGCTAGCGGCACCGGGGAGCTGTTTTTT
TRBJ1-6 . TRBD1 TRBV5-1 CASSPGATGGSYNSPLHF TGCGCCAGCAGCCCCGGGGCGACAGGGGGTTCCTATAATTCACCCCTCCACTTT
TRBJ2-4 few TRBD1 TRBV6-5 CASRGGQKENIQYF TGTGCCAGCAGAGGGGGACAGAAGGAAAACATTCAGTACTTC
TRBJ2-3 once TRBD2 TRBV5-4 CASSERTSGSYTQYF TGTGCCAGCAGCGAGCGGACTAGCGGGAGTTATACGCAGTATTTT
TRBJ2-5 . . TRBV24-1 CATSRSGSGTQYF TGTGCCACCAGTCGGTCTGGATCGGGGACCCAGTACTTC
TRBJ1-2 . TRBD1 TRBV4-3 CASSQKGFTGGVDYGYTF TGCGCCAGCAGCCAAAAGGGTTTTACAGGGGGCGTTGACTATGGCTACACCTTC
TRBJ1-6 many TRBD1 TRBV7-8 CASSLGQGSSPLHF TGTGCCAGCAGCTTAGGACAGGGTAGTTCACCCCTCCACTTT
TRBJ2-4 . . TRBV7-9 CASSPGLLAKNIQYF TGTGCCAGCAGCCCGGGACTTTTAGCCAAAAACATTCAGTACTTC
TRBJ2-3 . . TRBV28 CASSLPSLVDTQYF TGTGCCAGCAGTTTACCTAGCTTGGTAGATACGCAGTATTTT
TRBJ2-7 once TRBD2 TRBV19 CATALAGASYEQYF TGTGCCACCGCACTAGCGGGAGCTTCCTACGAGCAGTACTTC
TRBJ1-1 . . TRBV4-2 CASSQPGATRTEAFF TGTGCCAGCAGCCAGCCAGGGGCGACGAGGACTGAAGCTTTCTTT
TRBJ2-1 . TRBD2 TRBV19 CASSLRTSGSNEQFF TGTGCCAGTAGTTTGAGGACTAGCGGGAGTAATGAGCAGTTCTTC
TRBJ1-2 . TRBD1 TRBV7-6 CASSPGTGVNYGYTF TGTGCCAGCAGCCCTGGGACAGGAGTTAACTATGGCTACACCTTC
TRBJ2-7 . TRBD1 TRBV30 CAWSDRERYEQYF TGTGCCTGGAGCGACAGGGAAAGGTACGAGCAGTACTTC
TRBJ1-1 few TRBD1 TRBV4-2 CASSRQGDTEAFF TGTGCCAGCAGTCGACAGGGGGACACTGAAGCTTTCTTT
TRBJ2-7 few TRBD1 TRBV11-2 CASSLEGAGGEQYF TGTGCCAGCAGCTTAGAGGGGGCAGGGGGCGAGCAGTACTTC
TRBJ1-4 . TRBD1 TRBV11-1 CASSRMMTGGNEKLFF TGTGCCAGCAGCCGGATGATGACAGGGGGAAATGAAAAACTGTTTTTT
TRBJ1-1 . . TRBV6-4 CASHLRGTEAFF TGTGCCAGCCATCTCAGGGGCACTGAAGCTTTCTTT